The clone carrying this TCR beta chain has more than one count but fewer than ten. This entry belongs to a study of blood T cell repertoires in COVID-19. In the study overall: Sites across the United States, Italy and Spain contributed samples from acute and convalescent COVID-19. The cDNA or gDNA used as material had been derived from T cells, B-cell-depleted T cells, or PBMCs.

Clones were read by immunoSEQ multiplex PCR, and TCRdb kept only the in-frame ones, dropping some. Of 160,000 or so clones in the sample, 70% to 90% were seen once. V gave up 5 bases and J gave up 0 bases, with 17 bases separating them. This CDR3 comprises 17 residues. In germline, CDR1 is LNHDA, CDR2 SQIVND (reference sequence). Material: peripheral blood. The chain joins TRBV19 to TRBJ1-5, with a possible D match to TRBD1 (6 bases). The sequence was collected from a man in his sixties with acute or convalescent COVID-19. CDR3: CASSARSRGYSNQPQHF. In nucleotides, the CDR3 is TGTGCCAGTAGTGCCCGCTCCAGGGGTTATAGCAATCAGCCCCAGCATTTT. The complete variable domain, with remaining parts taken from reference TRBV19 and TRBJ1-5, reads DGGITQSPKYLFRKEGQNVTLSCEQNLNHDAMYWYRQDPGQGLRLIYYSQIVNDFQKGDIAEGYSVSREKKESFPLTVTSAQKNPTAFYLCASSARSRGYSNQPQHFGDGTRLSIL.